This TCR beta chain is from a study of graft-versus-host responses after intestinal transplantation (dated by TCRdb to about 2021). Regarding the research as a whole: Multivisceral, liver-intestinal, or isolated intestinal transplants were received by the recipients. A peak of at least 4% donor T cells among recipient peripheral blood mononuclear cells was the definition used for donor T cell macrochimerism. Every recipient was given anti-thymocyte globulin induction, followed by about 3 years of maintenance tacrolimus and steroids. The cohort enrolled some 23 intestinal transplant recipients, one of whom was a retransplant, and a few patients without pretransplant specimens were excluded. Graft-versus-host and host-versus-graft alloreactive T cell clones were tracked in the graft, circulation and bone marrow after intestinal transplantation using bulk TCR-beta CDR3 sequencing. Rather than going through the commercial service, samples from a few later patients were sequenced in-house on an Illumina MiSeq and processed with MiXCR. To identify alloreactive clones, pre-transplant mixed lymphocyte reaction products were sequenced and compared with unstimulated pre-transplant donor and recipient T cells.

Results and caveats for the whole study, not just this receptor: GvH clones were detected in recipient bone marrow, and some appeared earlier in ileal mucosa or blood, consistent with an intestinal mucosal origin. Early after transplant, peak levels of circulating GvH clones were associated with declines in HvG clones. In the allografts of patients with donor T cell macrochimerism, GvH to HvG T cell clonal ratios were high. The conclusions were limited by the relatively low number and heterogeneity of the intestinal transplant patients.

Taken with the paper, the label for time point translates to: cells obtained before transplantation from donor or recipient. CD3+CD4+ and CD3+CD8+ populations were FACS-sorted from unstimulated pre-transplant donor and recipient cells taken from spleen or lymph nodes. Library preparation was by the immunoSEQ multiplex PCR assay. For most patients, genomic DNA was isolated with the Qiagen DNeasy Blood and Tissue Kit and sent frozen to Adaptive Biotechnologies for TCR sequencing. For most patients, high-throughput TCR-beta CDR3 sequencing of genomic DNA was performed by Adaptive Biotechnologies. The authors' pipeline ran thus. TCR sequencing data for approximately 19 patients were retrieved from Adaptive's ImmunoSEQ software; three other patients were processed with MiXCR and VDJtools. To correct CD4 versus CD8 sorting errors, any sequence found in both subsets at a frequency ratio below 5:1 was removed. CDR3 nucleotide sequences shared by donor and recipient were removed because the origin of these sequences could not be assigned. To count as alloreactive, a clone needed at least 2-fold expansion over unstimulated cells and a minimum CFSE-low frequency of 0.002% (template counts) or 0.001% (read counts). A clone was considered mappable if detected in the sequenced pre-transplant spleen, lymph node, or MLR CFSE-low populations of the donor or recipient. Cumulative frequency of alloreactive clones was calculated as a percentage of all sequences weighted by copy number. Held by TCRdb, this immuneACCESS table contains in-frame sequences only and omits some clones. Under half of the omission traces to an unresolved V gene where checked; the cause of the rest is unknown. V and J calls and clone size come straight from that table; D and trimming were deduced from the DNA. This sample gives just under 85,000 clones in total; approximately 90% of them show up just once. Together, the top ten hold less than 8.5% of the sample.

A note on this clone: Its antigen remains unidentified. Per-nucleotide qualities are absent, and no much larger clonotype sits a single base away.

The sequence was obtained from a human donor who was the organ donor for an intestinal transplant. The source material was unstimulated CD8+ T cells sorted from spleen or lymph node cells, sampled before transplant.

The CDR3 here reads CASSQVPREVGLEAFF. At the DNA level, the sequence is TGCGCCAGCAGCCAAGTGCCAAGGGAAGTGGGGCTTGAAGCTTTCTTT. Rearrangement joined TRBV4-1 to TRBJ1-1; TRBD1 could be the D gene, as 5 bases match. According to the germline V gene, CDR1 reads MGHRA and CDR2 reads YSYEKL. From the cysteine up to the phenylalanine, the CDR3 has a length of 16 residues. Solely the CDR3 DNA is kept, with 48 bases framed from the first base. V lost 1 base and J lost 7 bases; the stretch between them is 19 bases long.